This T cell receptor (beta chain) was recorded in a study of blood T cell repertoires in COVID-19. Study details: Some COVID-19 samples were acute and others convalescent; all came from the United States, Italy and Spain. Sources were T cells, B-cell-depleted T cells, or PBMCs; the material itself was cDNA or gDNA.

V lost 2 bases, J lost 0 bases, and 11 bases stayed unmatched. The CDR3 contains 18 residues. Germline CDR1 and CDR2: SGHTA and FQGTGA. In the study's own analysis: Estimates of nucleated cell counts were drawn from the amplification of reference gene primers. Clones were sequenced by immunoSEQ multiplex PCR, and TCRdb holds only the in-frame ones, with some missing. The V and J calls and clone size come from that table; D and trimming were worked out from the DNA. The sample contains about 150,000 clones, around 85% of which appear only once. The sequence came from a man between 65 and 85 years old with acute or convalescent COVID-19. Sample: peripheral blood. The J gene is TRBJ2-3, the V gene TRBV7-3, with TRBD1 matching 7 bases. The CDR3 nucleotides read TGTGCCAGCAGCTTATCCCCTCAACAGGGGTTTAGCACAGATACGCAGTATTTT. Protein sequence: CASSLSPQQGFSTDTQYF.